This is a list of T cell receptor beta chains from one sample in a study of blood T cell repertoires in COVID-19. Method: immunoSEQ multiplex PCR; TCRdb's copy keeps in-frame clones and lacks some. This table has approximately 140,000 clones, 65% to 85% appearing once. The sequenced material came from peripheral blood. These receptor sequences come from a woman older than 75 with acute or convalescent COVID-19. CDR3s include the opening cysteine and the closing phenylalanine or tryptophan. A D gene is named only where the DNA matches it firmly. Some rows have no size entry. The others give once, few or many, or a class for an expanded clone.

TRBD1,TRBJ1-2,TRBV5-5,.,TGTGCCAGCAGTCGACAGGGTATTAACTATGGCTACACCTTC,CASSRQGINYGYTF
.,TRBJ1-2,TRBV18,.,TGTGCCAGCTCACTTTCGGGAGATGGCTACACCTTC,CASSLSGDGYTF
TRBD2,TRBJ2-5,TRBV5-1,.,TGCGCCAGCAGCTTGGGAGCGGGAGGGTACCAAGAGACCCAGTACTTC,CASSLGAGGYQETQYF
.,TRBJ2-1,TRBV30,.,TGTGCCTGGAGTCGACAGGTTTCCAATGAGCAGTTCTTC,CAWSRQVSNEQFF
.,TRBJ1-5,TRBV12-3/TRBV12-4,.,TGTGCCAGCAGTTCCGGGGGGCAGCCCCAGCATTTT,CASSSGGQPQHF
.,TRBJ2-7,TRBV9,.,TGTGCCAGCAGCGTTGGAGCGCCGTCCTCTTACGAGCAGTACTTC,CASSVGAPSSYEQYF
.,TRBJ2-3,TRBV2,.,TGTGCCACCTCGATCGTAGGAGGGCAGTCTGATACGCAGTATTTT,CATSIVGGQSDTQYF
.,TRBJ2-1,TRBV20-1,.,TGCAGTGCTAGTGAAACAGGGAATCAATTTTATGAGCAGTTCTTC,CSASETGNQFYEQFF
.,TRBJ1-4,TRBV7-8,.,TGTGCCAGCAGCTCTCGGACAAGTAAACTGTTTTTT,CASSSRTSKLFF
TRBD2,TRBJ2-1,TRBV30,.,TGTGCCTGGAGCGGGAGGGGAAATGAGCAGTTCTTC,CAWSGRGNEQFF
.,TRBJ2-5,TRBV30,once,TGTGCCTGGACCCCTGCCCCGGGGAGAGAGACCCAGTACTTC,CAWTPAPGRETQYF
.,TRBJ2-5,TRBV18,few,TGTGCCAGCTCATCCCCCCCTGGACAGTGGCAAGAGACCCAGTACTTC,CASSSPPGQWQETQYF
TRBD2,TRBJ2-1,TRBV6-1,.,TGTGCCAGCAGTGAGCTAGCGGGAGCCTACAATGAGCAGTTCTTC,CASSELAGAYNEQFF
TRBD1,TRBJ2-3,TRBV7-2,.,TGTGCCAGCAGCTTATCAGTGACAGGGGGTGATACGCAGTATTTT,CASSLSVTGGDTQYF
.,TRBJ1-3,TRBV27,.,TGTGCCAGCAGCCCGAGGGGGATATCTGGAAACACCATATATTTT,CASSPRGISGNTIYF
TRBD2,TRBJ2-7,TRBV10-1,.,TGCGCCAGCAGTGAGACGGGACTATCTTCCGGCGAGCAGTACTTC,CASSETGLSSGEQYF
.,TRBJ2-5,TRBV11-2,.,TGTGCCAGCAGATACCAGGGGCAAGAGACCCAGTACTTC,CASRYQGQETQYF
.,TRBJ2-3,TRBV6-5,.,TGTGCCAGCAGTTACAGGACACCCAGCACAGATACGCAGTATTTT,CASSYRTPSTDTQYF
TRBD1,TRBJ1-1,TRBV19,.,TGTGCCAGTAGTATAGGCGAGACAGGGGTGAACACTGAAGCTTTCTTT,CASSIGETGVNTEAFF
.,TRBJ1-2,TRBV12-3/TRBV12-4,.,TGTGCCAGCAGGGACAGTAACTTAGTGGGCTACACCTTC,CASRDSNLVGYTF
.,TRBJ2-1,TRBV30,.,TGTGCCTGGAGTGCCCGTGCGGACAATGAGCAGTTCTTC,CAWSARADNEQFF
TRBD1,TRBJ2-2,TRBV10-1,.,TGCGCCAGCAGTGGGGACCCAGGACAGGGGGATGTGAGGAACACCGGGGAGCTGTTTTTT,CASSGDPGQGDVRNTGELFF
TRBD2,TRBJ2-7,TRBV3-1/TRBV3-2,many,TGTGCCAGCAGCCAACGAGCGGGAGGTTACGAGCAGTACTTC,CASSQRAGGYEQYF
TRBD1,TRBJ2-7,TRBV5-5,.,TGTGCCAGCAGCTCTGGATACCGGGGACAGTCATACGAGCAGTACTTC,CASSSGYRGQSYEQYF
.,TRBJ2-5,TRBV7-9,.,TGTGCCAGCAGCTCGGGCTGGACAGTCCAAGAGACCCAGTACTTC,CASSSGWTVQETQYF
.,TRBJ1-5,TRBV2,.,TGTGCCAGCAGTGAACAGGGTAATCAGCCCCAGCATTTT,CASSEQGNQPQHF
.,TRBJ1-5,TRBV7-9,.,TGTGCCAGCAGCTTACAGGGCGATCAGCCCCAGCATTTT,CASSLQGDQPQHF
TRBD1,TRBJ1-1,TRBV6-5,.,TGTGCCAGCAGGGACAGGGCGACGAACACTGAAGCTTTCTTT,CASRDRATNTEAFF